The clone carrying this TCR beta chain was seen ten or more times. Amplification yielded TCR beta CDR3 regions, with RNA transcripts as the source. HTBI primers were the set used in a first-round RT-PCR of the TCR CDR3. TCRdb independently ran MiXCR on the multiplex PCR reads; one entry per CDR3 protein. This table holds about 350,000 distinct CDR3 sequences, roughly 20% found once. This entry belongs to a study of T cells in Graves' hyperthyroidism and ophthalmopathy. The CDR3 runs to 12 residues. V dropped 6 bases and J dropped 0 bases, with 5 bases sitting between them. Patients affected by ophthalmopathy presented a Clinical Activity Score of at least 3, a NOSPECS grade of at least 4, and disease duration below 3 months.

The sample comprised blood. The chain uses TRBV12-3 or TRBV12-4 and TRBJ1-2; the D is unclear. The origin of this receptor is a middle-aged woman with Graves' ophthalmopathy. CDR3 nucleotides: TGTGCCAGCAGCCATGCTAACTATGGCTACACCTTC. It yields the protein CASSHANYGYTF.